This TCR beta chain was identified in a study of T-cell memory formation after mild COVID-19. Trimming at V came to 5 bases and at J to 0 bases, leaving 9 bases not matched to a gene. The length of the CDR3 is 17 residues. Germline V lookup: CDR1 MGHRA, CDR2 YSYEKL. From the 5' RACE reads, TCRdb called clonotypes with MiXCR, one entry per CDR3 protein. The sample includes just under 550,000 distinct CDR3 sequences, about a fifth of them seen just once. This clonotype was sampled from an adult woman who had mild COVID-19 (a few samples of this study predate the infection). Cell type and time point are not known. The sequencing input was PBMCs or a T cell subset sorted from them (not recorded which). The rearrangement links TRBV4-1 to TRBJ2-5, with 10 bases matching TRBD2. CDR3 amino acids: CASSKGWTSGYQETQYF. As DNA, the CDR3 is TGCGCCAGCAGCAAAGGTTGGACTAGCGGATACCAAGAGACCCAGTACTTC.